The rows below give T cell receptor beta chains drawn from one sample of a study of OX40 agonist ivuxolimab in advanced cancers. Sequenced by immunoSEQ multiplex PCR; TCRdb stores in-frame clones only, minus some. This table has about 64,000 clones, around 90% appearing once. This specimen was CD4+ or CD8+ T cells sorted from blood, taken in a trial of the OX40 agonist ivuxolimab. Every receptor here comes from an adult with an advanced solid tumor such as melanoma, head and neck, liver or kidney cancer. Both conserved end residues are part of each CDR3. A D gene is named only where the DNA matches it firmly. Clone size appears in some rows only: once, few, many, or a class for an expanded clone.

clone size: -; V gene: TRBV10-3; D gene: TRBD1; J gene: TRBJ2-1; CDR3 protein: CAISPGTGEDEQFF; CDR3 DNA: TGTGCCATCAGTCCGGGGACAGGGGAGGATGAGCAGTTCTTC
clone size: -; V gene: TRBV2; D gene: -; J gene: TRBJ2-1; CDR3 protein: CASSAAPSYNEQFF; CDR3 DNA: TGTGCCAGCAGTGCGGCGCCGTCCTACAATGAGCAGTTCTTC
clone size: -; V gene: TRBV27; D gene: TRBD2; J gene: TRBJ2-5; CDR3 protein: CASSSWTSGSETQYF; CDR3 DNA: TGTGCCAGCAGTTCATGGACTAGCGGGAGTGAGACCCAGTACTTC
clone size: -; V gene: TRBV9; D gene: -; J gene: TRBJ1-2; CDR3 protein: CASSVVAGAPLYGYTF; CDR3 DNA: TGTGCCAGCAGCGTAGTGGCAGGGGCCCCCCTCTATGGCTACACCTTC
clone size: -; V gene: TRBV30; D gene: TRBD1; J gene: TRBJ2-7; CDR3 protein: CAWSALGGQGSYEQYF; CDR3 DNA: TGTGCCTGGAGTGCTTTAGGGGGACAGGGCTCCTACGAGCAGTACTTC
clone size: -; V gene: TRBV5-5; D gene: TRBD1; J gene: TRBJ2-7; CDR3 protein: CASRLPIQGASEQYF; CDR3 DNA: TGTGCCAGCAGATTACCTATTCAGGGGGCAAGCGAGCAGTACTTC
clone size: -; V gene: TRBV10-3; D gene: -; J gene: TRBJ2-5; CDR3 protein: CAISPGPDLQETQYF; CDR3 DNA: TGTGCCATCAGCCCAGGTCCCGACCTTCAAGAGACCCAGTACTTC
clone size: -; V gene: TRBV12-5; D gene: -; J gene: TRBJ1-5; CDR3 protein: CASGPSTKGRGLSLNLLSNQPQHF; CDR3 DNA: TGTGCTAGTGGCCCAAGTACGAAGGGTCGGGGGCTGTCTTTAAATTTGTTGAGCAATCAGCCCCAGCATTTT
clone size: -; V gene: TRBV5-6; D gene: TRBD1; J gene: TRBJ1-4; CDR3 protein: CASSRTGSANEKLFF; CDR3 DNA: TGTGCCAGCAGCCGGACAGGGTCAGCTAATGAAAAACTGTTTTTT
clone size: -; V gene: TRBV6-6; D gene: -; J gene: TRBJ2-1; CDR3 protein: CASRRGRLVTNEQFF; CDR3 DNA: TGTGCCAGCAGACGGGGACGTCTCGTCACCAATGAGCAGTTCTTC
clone size: few; V gene: TRBV7-2; D gene: -; J gene: TRBJ1-5; CDR3 protein: CASSFSNQPQHF; CDR3 DNA: TGTGCCAGCAGCTTTAGCAATCAGCCCCAGCATTTT
clone size: few; V gene: TRBV7-9; D gene: -; J gene: TRBJ1-1; CDR3 protein: CASSLQGNTEAFF; CDR3 DNA: TGTGCCAGCAGCTTACAGGGGAACACTGAAGCTTTCTTT
clone size: -; V gene: TRBV13; D gene: TRBD2; J gene: TRBJ2-7; CDR3 protein: CASSPGTSGRREQYF; CDR3 DNA: TGTGCCAGCAGCCCCGGGACTAGCGGGAGGCGAGAGCAGTACTTC
clone size: -; V gene: TRBV6-4; D gene: TRBD2; J gene: TRBJ2-7; CDR3 protein: CASSDSTYTSGGGPYEQYF; CDR3 DNA: TGTGCCAGCAGTGACTCGACTTATACTAGCGGGGGGGGACCCTACGAGCAGTACTTC
clone size: -; V gene: TRBV7-6; D gene: -; J gene: TRBJ2-6; CDR3 protein: CASSLRGPASGANVLTF; CDR3 DNA: TGTGCCAGCAGCTTACGGGGCCCCGCCTCTGGGGCCAACGTCCTGACTTTC